Listed here are 12 T cell receptor beta chains from one sample, sequenced in a study of blood T cell repertoires in COVID-19. TCRdb's table, derived via immunoSEQ multiplex PCR, lists solely in-frame clones and lacks some. This table holds roughly 250,000 clones, around 88% found once. The sample comprised PBMCs or T cells enriched from blood (not recorded which). The receptors here all came from a woman aged 45-65 years who had recovered from COVID-19.

The rearrangement uses TRBV5-1 and TRBJ2-1, with 12 positions matching TRBD2. This CDR3 comprises 15 residues. From germline, CDR1 is SGHRS and CDR2 YFSETQ. Trimming took 4 bases from V and 9 from J; bases not matched to a gene: 8. The CDR3 nucleotides read TGCGCCAGCAGCCCTAGCGGGAGGGCCGGCCTTGAGCAGTTCTTC. Protein: CASSPSGRAGLEQFF. Complete variable domain (other parts from reference TRBV5-1 and TRBJ2-1): KAGVTQTPRYLIKTRGQQVTLSCSPISGHRSVSWYQQTPGQGLQFLFEYFSETQRNKGNFPGRFSGRQFSNSRSEMNVSTLELGDSALYLCASSPSGRAGLEQFFGPGTRLTVL.

The chain combines TRBV20-1 with TRBJ2-3; maybe TRBD2 (6 bases). V gave up 3 bases and J gave up 3 bases, with 10 bases separating them. The CDR3 is 13 residues long. In germline, CDR1 is DFQATT, CDR2 SNEGSKA (reference sequence). CDR3 residues: CSASSGSTDTQYF. As DNA, the CDR3 is TGCAGTGCTAGTTCCGGGAGTACAGATACGCAGTATTTT.

CDR3 in DNA: TGTGCCACCTCGCGGGGGGGGTTGGATCAGCCCCAGCATTTT. Amino acid sequence: CATSRGGLDQPQHF. The rearrangement joins TRBV6-5 to TRBJ1-5; D is possibly TRBD1 (5 bases). V was trimmed by 10 bases and J by 5 bases, leaving 18 bases between them. Germline assignment: CDR1 MNHEY and CDR2 SVGAGI. CDR3 length equals 14 residues.

V is TRBV7-2 and J is TRBJ1-2, with D perhaps matching TRBD1 (6 bases). V lost 5 bases and J lost 4, with 14 bases in between. Germline CDR1 and CDR2: SGHTA and FQGNSA. The CDR3 loop spans 14 amino acids. CDR3 protein: CASSLQGEGYGYTF. For the CDR3, the DNA is TGTGCCAGCAGCCTACAGGGAGAGGGCTATGGCTACACCTTC. Combining the CDR3 with reference TRBV7-2 and TRBJ1-2 gives the whole variable domain GAGVSQSPSNKVTEKGKDVELRCDPISGHTALYWYRQSLGQGLEFLIYFQGNSAPDKSGLPSDRFSAERTGGSVSTLTIQRTQQEDSAVYLCASSLQGEGYGYTFGSGTRLTVV.

The chain couples TRBV4-3 to TRBJ2-7, with 7 bases identical to TRBD2. J lost 2 bases, V lost 4 bases, and 8 bases had no gene match. This CDR3 spans 15 amino acids. Germline V gene data show CDR1 as LGHNA and CDR2 as YSLEER. The DNA for the CDR3 is TGCGCCAGCAGCCCCAGACTAGCAAGTCCCTACGAGCAGTACTTC. Amino acid sequence: CASSPRLASPYEQYF.

The chain carries TRBV18 and TRBJ2-5, with 8 nucleotides matching TRBD1. V shed 3 bases and J 2 bases; nucleotides not matched to a gene: 5. This CDR3 is 15 amino acids long. Germline assignment: CDR1 KGHSH and CDR2 LQKENI. CDR3 bases: TGTGCCAGCTCACCGCCAGGGGGCCGACAAGAGACCCAGTACTTC. Its translation: CASSPPGGRQETQYF.

This clone appeared once. J is TRBJ2-7 and V is TRBV7-2; possibly TRBD2 for D (5 bases). Germline loops: CDR1 SGHTA, CDR2 FQGNSA. This CDR3 contains 13 residues. Trimming took 7 bases from V and 0 from J, leaving 10 bases between them. CDR3 loop: CASTVGSSYEQYF. The DNA of the CDR3 is TGTGCCAGCACCGTAGGGAGCTCCTACGAGCAGTACTTC. The full variable domain, completed using reference TRBV7-2 and TRBJ2-7, is GAGVSQSPSNKVTEKGKDVELRCDPISGHTALYWYRQSLGQGLEFLIYFQGNSAPDKSGLPSDRFSAERTGGSVSTLTIQRTQQEDSAVYLCASTVGSSYEQYFGPGTRLTVT.

The chain employs TRBV5-8 and TRBJ1-5; 7 bases agree with TRBD1. The germline V gene has CDR1 SGHTS and CDR2 YDEGEE. V trimming: 0 bases; J trimming: 4 bases; junction bases outside the gene matches: 7. The length of the CDR3 is 16 residues. CDR3 nucleotides: TGTGCCAGCAGCTTGGGGACAGGAGCGGTTAATCAGCCCCAGCATTTT. It encodes CASSLGTGAVNQPQHF.

The V gene is TRBV9, the J gene TRBJ1-1; 8 positions agree with TRBD1. Trimming took 3 bases from V and 5 from J; bases not matched to a gene: 9. There are 15 residues in the CDR3. Germline V gene data show CDR1 as SGDLS and CDR2 as YYNGEE. CDR3 DNA: TGTGCCAGCAGCGCGCGCGGGACAGGCATAACTGAAGCTTTCTTT. As protein: CASSARGTGITEAFF.

The CDR3 DNA is TGTGCCAGCAGTCAACAGGGACCGGGGGCTTTCTTT. This sequence encodes CASSQQGPGAFF. V is TRBV5-6 and J is TRBJ1-1; perhaps TRBD1 as D (6 bases). There are 12 residues in the CDR3. V was pared by 5 bases and J by 11 bases, with 16 bases between. CDR1 SGHDT and CDR2 YYEEEE come from the germline V gene.

This sequence joins TRBV19 and TRBJ2-5; 9 nucleotides agree with TRBD1. There are 15 residues in the CDR3. Trimming removed 4 bases from V and 5 bases from J; junction bases left unmatched: 8. The germline V gene has CDR1 LNHDA and CDR2 SQIVND (reference sequence). The CDR3 DNA sequence: TGTGCCAGTAGTAACCCGGGACAGGGCGTCGAGACCCAGTACTTC. Translating gives CASSNPGQGVETQYF.

This clone was counted a few times. This chain connects TRBV12-5 to TRBJ2-7; 11 positions match TRBD2. The CDR3 spans 18 residues. Unmatched junction bases numbered 8, after V lost 0 bases and J lost 1 base. In germline, CDR1 is LGHNT, CDR2 FRNRAP. The DNA of the CDR3 is TGTGCTAGTGGTTTGGTGCCTAGCGGGGGGCGGTGGTCCTACGAGCAGTACTTC. Its translation: CASGLVPSGGRWSYEQYF.